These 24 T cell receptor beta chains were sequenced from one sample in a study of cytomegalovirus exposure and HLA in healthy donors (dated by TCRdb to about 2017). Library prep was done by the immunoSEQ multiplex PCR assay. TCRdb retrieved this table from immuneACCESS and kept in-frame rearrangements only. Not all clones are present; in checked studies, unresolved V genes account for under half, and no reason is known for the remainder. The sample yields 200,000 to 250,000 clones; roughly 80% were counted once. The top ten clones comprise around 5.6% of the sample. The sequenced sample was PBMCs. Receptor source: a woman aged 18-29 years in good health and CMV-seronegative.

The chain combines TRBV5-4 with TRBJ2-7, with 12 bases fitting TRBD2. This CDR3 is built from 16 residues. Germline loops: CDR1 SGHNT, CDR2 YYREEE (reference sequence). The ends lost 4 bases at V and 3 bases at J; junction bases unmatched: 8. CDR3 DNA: TGTGCCAGCAGCCCCGGGACTAGCGGGTCCTACTACGAGCAGTACTTC. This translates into CASSPGTSGSYYEQYF.

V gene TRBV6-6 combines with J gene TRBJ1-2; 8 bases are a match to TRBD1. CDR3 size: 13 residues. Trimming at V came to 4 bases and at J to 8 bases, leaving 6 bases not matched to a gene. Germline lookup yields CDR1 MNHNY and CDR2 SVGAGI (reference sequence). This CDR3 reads CASSSDREGGYTF. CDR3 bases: TGTGCCAGCAGTTCGGACAGGGAAGGCGGCTACACCTTC.

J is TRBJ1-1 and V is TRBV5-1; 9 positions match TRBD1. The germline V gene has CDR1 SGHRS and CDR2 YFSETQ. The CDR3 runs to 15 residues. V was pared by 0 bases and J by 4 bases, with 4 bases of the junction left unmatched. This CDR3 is CASSLGGTGITEAFF. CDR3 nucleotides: TGCGCCAGCAGCTTGGGCGGGACAGGGATCACTGAAGCTTTCTTT.

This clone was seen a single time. DNA of the CDR3: TGTGCCAGCATATCCAGGGGGGACTATGGCTACACCTTC. Residues: CASISRGDYGYTF. The chain joins TRBV6-5 to TRBJ1-2; 7 bases are a match to TRBD1. CDR3 length: 13 amino acids. The V segment lost 7 bases and the J segment 3 bases; nucleotides outside the gene matches: 5. The germline V gene encodes CDR1 MNHEY and CDR2 SVGAGI.

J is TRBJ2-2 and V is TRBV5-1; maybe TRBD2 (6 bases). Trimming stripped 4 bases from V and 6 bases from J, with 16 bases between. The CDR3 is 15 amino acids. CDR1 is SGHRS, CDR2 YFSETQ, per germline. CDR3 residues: CASSLGSGGPGELFF. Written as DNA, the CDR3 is TGCGCCAGCAGCCTAGGATCCGGGGGTCCCGGGGAGCTGTTTTTT.

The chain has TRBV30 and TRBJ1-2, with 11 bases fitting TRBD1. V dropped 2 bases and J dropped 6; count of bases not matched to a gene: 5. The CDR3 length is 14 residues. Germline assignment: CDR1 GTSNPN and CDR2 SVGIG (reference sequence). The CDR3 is CAWSRDRGTDGYTF. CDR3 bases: TGTGCCTGGAGTCGGGACAGGGGGACGGATGGCTACACCTTC.

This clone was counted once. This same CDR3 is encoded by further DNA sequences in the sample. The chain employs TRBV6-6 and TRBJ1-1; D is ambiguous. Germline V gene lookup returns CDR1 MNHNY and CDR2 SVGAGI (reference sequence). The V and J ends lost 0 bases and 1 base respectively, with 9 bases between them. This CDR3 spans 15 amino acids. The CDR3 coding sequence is TGTGCCAGCAGTTACTCTCAAGGCCGGAACACTGAAGCTTTCTTT. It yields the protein CASSYSQGRNTEAFF.

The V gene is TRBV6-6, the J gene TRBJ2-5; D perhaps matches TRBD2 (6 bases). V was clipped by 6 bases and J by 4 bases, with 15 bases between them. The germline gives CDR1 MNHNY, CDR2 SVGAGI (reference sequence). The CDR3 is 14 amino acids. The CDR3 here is CASSFGGVRETQYF. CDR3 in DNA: TGTGCCAGCAGCTTCGGGGGAGTCAGAGAGACCCAGTACTTC.

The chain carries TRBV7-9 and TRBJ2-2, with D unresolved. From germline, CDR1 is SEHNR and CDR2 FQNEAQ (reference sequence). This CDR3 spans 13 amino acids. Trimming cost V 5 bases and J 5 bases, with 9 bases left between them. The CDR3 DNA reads TGTGCCAGCAGCAGAATTTCGACCGGGGAGCTGTTTTTT. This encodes CASSRISTGELFF. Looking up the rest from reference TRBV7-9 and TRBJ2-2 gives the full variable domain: DTGVSQNPRHKITKRGQNVTFRCDPISEHNRLYWYRQTLGQGPEFLTYFQNEAQLEKSRLLSDRFSAERPKGSFSTLEIQRTEQGDSAMYLCASSRISTGELFFGEGSRLTVL.

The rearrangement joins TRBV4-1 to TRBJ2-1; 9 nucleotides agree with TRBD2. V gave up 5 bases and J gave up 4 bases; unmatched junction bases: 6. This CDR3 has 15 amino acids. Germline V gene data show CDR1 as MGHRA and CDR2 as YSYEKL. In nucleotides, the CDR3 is TGCGCCAGCAGCGAACAAGCGGGGGGATACAATGAGCAGTTCTTC. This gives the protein CASSEQAGGYNEQFF.

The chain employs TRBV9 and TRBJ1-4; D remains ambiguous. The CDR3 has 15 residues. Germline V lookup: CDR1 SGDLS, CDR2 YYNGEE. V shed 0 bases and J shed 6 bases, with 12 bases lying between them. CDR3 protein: CASSVGPGHHEKLFF. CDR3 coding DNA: TGTGCCAGCAGCGTAGGTCCAGGTCATCATGAAAAACTGTTTTTT.

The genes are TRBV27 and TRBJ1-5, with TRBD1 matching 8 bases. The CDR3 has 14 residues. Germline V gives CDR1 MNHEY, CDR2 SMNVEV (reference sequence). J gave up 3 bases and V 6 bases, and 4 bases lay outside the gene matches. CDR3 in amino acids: CASRTGGNNQPQHF. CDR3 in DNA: TGTGCCAGCAGAACAGGGGGTAACAATCAGCCCCAGCATTTT.

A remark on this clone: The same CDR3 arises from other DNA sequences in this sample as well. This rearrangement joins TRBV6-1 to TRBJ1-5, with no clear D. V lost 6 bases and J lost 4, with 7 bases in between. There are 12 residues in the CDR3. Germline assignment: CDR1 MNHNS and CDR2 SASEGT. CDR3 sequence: CASRDGNQPQHF. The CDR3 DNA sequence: TGTGCCAGCAGGGACGGGAATCAGCCCCAGCATTTT.

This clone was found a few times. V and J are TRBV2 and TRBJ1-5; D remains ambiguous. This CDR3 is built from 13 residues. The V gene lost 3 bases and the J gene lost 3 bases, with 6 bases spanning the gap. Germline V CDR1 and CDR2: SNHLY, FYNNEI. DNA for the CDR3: TGTGCCAGCAGTGATGAGCACAATCAGCCCCAGCATTTT. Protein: CASSDEHNQPQHF.

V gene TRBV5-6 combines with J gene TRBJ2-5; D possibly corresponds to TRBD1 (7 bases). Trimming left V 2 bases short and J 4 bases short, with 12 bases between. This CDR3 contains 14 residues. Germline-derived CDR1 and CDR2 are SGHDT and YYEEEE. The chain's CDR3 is CASSLWQGGETQYF. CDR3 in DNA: TGTGCCAGCAGCTTATGGCAGGGGGGAGAGACCCAGTACTTC.

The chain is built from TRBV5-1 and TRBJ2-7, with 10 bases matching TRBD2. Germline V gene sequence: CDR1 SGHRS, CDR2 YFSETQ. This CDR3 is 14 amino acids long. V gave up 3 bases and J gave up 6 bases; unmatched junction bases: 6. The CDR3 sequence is CASSSTSGKIEQYF. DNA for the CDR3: TGCGCCAGCAGCTCTACTAGCGGGAAGATCGAGCAGTACTTC. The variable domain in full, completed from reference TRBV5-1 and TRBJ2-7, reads KAGVTQTPRYLIKTRGQQVTLSCSPISGHRSVSWYQQTPGQGLQFLFEYFSETQRNKGNFPGRFSGRQFSNSRSEMNVSTLELGDSALYLCASSSTSGKIEQYFGPGTRLTVT.

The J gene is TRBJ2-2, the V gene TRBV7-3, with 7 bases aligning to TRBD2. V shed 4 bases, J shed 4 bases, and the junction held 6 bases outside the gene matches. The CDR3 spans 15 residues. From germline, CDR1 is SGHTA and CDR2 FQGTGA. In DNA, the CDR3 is TGTGCCAGCAGCTATTCTAGCGGAGTCACCGGGGAGCTGTTTTTT. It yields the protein CASSYSSGVTGELFF.

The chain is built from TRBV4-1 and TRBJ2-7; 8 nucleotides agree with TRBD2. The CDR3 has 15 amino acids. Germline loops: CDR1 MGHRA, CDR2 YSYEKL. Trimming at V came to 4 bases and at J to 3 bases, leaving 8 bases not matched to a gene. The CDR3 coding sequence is TGCGCCAGCAGCCTCGGCGGGGGGACGCTCTACGAGCAGTACTTC. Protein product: CASSLGGGTLYEQYF.

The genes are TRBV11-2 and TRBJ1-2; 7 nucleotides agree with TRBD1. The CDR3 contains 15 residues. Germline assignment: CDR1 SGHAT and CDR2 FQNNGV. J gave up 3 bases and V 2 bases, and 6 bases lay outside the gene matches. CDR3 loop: CASSLYETGYYGYTF. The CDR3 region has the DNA TGTGCCAGCAGCTTATACGAGACAGGGTACTATGGCTACACCTTC.

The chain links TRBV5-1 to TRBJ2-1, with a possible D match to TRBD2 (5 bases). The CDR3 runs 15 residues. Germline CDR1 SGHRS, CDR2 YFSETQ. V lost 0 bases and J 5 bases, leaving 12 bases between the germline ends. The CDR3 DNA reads TGCGCCAGCAGCTTGGACCCCGGGATCCACAATGAGCAGTTCTTC. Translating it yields CASSLDPGIHNEQFF.

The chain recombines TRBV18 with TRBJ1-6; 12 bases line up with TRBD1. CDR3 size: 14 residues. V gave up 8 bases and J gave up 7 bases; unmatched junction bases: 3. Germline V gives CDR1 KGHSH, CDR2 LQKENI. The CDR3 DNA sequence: TGTGCCAGCACGGGACAGGGGGCGAATTCACCCCTCCACTTT. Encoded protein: CASTGQGANSPLHF.

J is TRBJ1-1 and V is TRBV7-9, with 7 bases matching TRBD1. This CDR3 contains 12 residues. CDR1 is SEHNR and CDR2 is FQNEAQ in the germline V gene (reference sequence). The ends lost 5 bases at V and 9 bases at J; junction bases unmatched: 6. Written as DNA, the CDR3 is TGTGCCAGCAGCCAGGGGGTTGTGAAAGCTTTCTTT. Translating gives CASSQGVVKAFF.

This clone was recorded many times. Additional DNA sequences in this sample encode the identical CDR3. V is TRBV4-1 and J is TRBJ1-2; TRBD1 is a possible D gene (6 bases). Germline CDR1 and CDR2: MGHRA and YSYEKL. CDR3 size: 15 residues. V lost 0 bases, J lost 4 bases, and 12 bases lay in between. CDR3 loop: CASSQDSGGGYGYTF. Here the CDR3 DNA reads TGCGCCAGCAGCCAAGATAGCGGGGGCGGCTATGGCTACACCTTC.

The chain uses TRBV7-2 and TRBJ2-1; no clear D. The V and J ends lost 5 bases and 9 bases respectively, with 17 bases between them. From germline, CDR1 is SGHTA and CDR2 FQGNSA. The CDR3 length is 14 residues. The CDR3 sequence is CASSGRNPTAEQFF. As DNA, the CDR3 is TGTGCCAGCAGCGGGCGGAATCCCACTGCTGAGCAGTTCTTC.